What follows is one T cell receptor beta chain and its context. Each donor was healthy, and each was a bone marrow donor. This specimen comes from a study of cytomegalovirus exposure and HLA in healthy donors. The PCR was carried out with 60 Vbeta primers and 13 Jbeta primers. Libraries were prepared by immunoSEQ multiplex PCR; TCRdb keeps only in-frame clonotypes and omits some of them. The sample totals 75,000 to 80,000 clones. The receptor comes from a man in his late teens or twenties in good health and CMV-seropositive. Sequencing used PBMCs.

The CDR3, as DNA: TGTGCCAGCAGCCGCCCCGGGGGGGAGACCCAGTACTTC. Translated, it gives CASSRPGGETQYF. The genes are TRBV5-8 and TRBJ2-5; 7 bases align to TRBD2. V lost 4 bases, J lost 5 bases, and 5 bases stayed unmatched. The CDR3 totals 13 residues. The germline CDR1 and CDR2 sequences are SGHTS and YDEGEE.